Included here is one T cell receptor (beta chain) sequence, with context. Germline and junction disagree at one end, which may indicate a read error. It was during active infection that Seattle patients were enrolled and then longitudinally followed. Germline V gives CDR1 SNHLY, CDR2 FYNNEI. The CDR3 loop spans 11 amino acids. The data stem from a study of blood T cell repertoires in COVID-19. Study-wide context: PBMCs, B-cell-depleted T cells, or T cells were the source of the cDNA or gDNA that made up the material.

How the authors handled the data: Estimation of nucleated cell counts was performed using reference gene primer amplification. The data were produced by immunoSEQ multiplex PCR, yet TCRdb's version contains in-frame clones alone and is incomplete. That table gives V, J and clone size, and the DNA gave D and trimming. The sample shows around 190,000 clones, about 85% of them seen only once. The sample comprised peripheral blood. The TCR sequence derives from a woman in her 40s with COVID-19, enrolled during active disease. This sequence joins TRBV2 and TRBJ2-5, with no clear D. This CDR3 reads CASSDLGTPYF. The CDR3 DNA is TGTGCCAGCAGTGACCTGGGCACCCCGTACTTC.